This TCR beta chain was sequenced for a study of tumor-infiltrating lymphocytes in oesophageal squamous cell carcinoma. Via MiXCR, TCRdb re-called the PCR reads, giving one row per CDR3 protein. In the table there are 15,000 to 19,000 distinct CDR3 sequences, around half of which are singletons. This CDR3 has 14 amino acids. Germline assignment: CDR1 SGHAT and CDR2 FQDESV (reference sequence). Sample: esophageal tumor tissue. This receptor was identified in a female donor with esophageal squamous cell carcinoma. The gene calls are TRBV11-1 and TRBJ2-3; the D is unclear. With the DNA end fitting TRBJ2-5 better, the J assignment may be wrong. The CDR3: CASSLASRKETQYF. The CDR3 DNA follows: TGTGCCAGCAGCTTGGCCTCTAGAAAAGAGACCCAGTACTTC.